This TCR beta chain came from a study of CD8 T cells in ankylosing spondylitis. This clonotype was counted a few times. Antigen specificity is unknown. Notes on the study in general: Seemingly distinctive of ankylosing spondylitis blood was a TCR beta motif formed by eight highly homologous variants. Certain motif variants had earlier been reported in reactive arthritis synovial fluid and blood.

Via MiXCR, TCRdb re-called the 5' RACE reads, giving one row per CDR3 protein. The data hold about 210,000 distinct CDR3 sequences, with just under 7.5% observed a single time. CDR1 and CDR2 from the germline V gene are MNHEY and SVGEGT. V gave up 7 bases and J gave up 1 base, with 14 bases separating them. The CDR3 has 14 residues. The clonotype comes from a male donor with ankylosing spondylitis. The sample comprised blood, either unsorted or a sorted T cell fraction (not recorded which). V is TRBV6-2 or TRBV6-3 and J is TRBJ2-7; D ambiguous. The CDR3 sequence is CASTLDIRSYEQYF. The CDR3, as DNA: TGTGCCAGCACGTTAGACATCCGATCCTACGAGCAGTACTTC.